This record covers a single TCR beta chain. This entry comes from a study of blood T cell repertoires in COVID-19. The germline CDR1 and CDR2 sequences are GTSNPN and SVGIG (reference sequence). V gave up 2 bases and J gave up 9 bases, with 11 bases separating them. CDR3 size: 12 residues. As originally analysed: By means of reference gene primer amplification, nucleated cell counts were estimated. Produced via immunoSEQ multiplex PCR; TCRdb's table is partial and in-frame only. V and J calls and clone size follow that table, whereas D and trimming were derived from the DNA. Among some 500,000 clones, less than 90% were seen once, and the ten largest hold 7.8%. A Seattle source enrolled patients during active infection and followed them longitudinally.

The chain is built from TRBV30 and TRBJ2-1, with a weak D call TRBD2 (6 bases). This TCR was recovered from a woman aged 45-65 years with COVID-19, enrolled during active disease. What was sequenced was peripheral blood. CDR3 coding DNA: TGTGCCTGGAGTCTAGCGAACTTTGAGCAGTTCTTC. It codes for CAWSLANFEQFF.